The T cell receptor (beta chain) described here comes from a study of T cell responses to AZD1222 COVID-19 vaccine. Of note for this clone: Its antigen is undetermined.

Profiling relied on immunoSEQ multiplex PCR, and the TCRdb table lists in-frame clones only, not all of them. The sample consists of tens of thousands of clones, under 95% of them appearing once. With 7 bases removed from V and 1 base from J, the gap between germline ends came to 10 bases. CDR3 length equals 13 residues. Germline V gene lookup returns CDR1 SNHLY and CDR2 FYNNEI. Study-wide points: Most donors were white British and more were female, and clonal diversity was possibly underestimated. The number of AZD1222 recipients seropositive at baseline was only 6 or 7. As reported, nearly half of all spike-specific TCRs target variant regions that are unmutated. When two AZD1222 doses had been given, Spike-specific TCR breadth and depth rose.

Sequenced here: peripheral blood, sampled on day 0 of AZD1222 vaccination. The source is an adult in good health. The chain joins TRBV2 to TRBJ1-1; tentatively, D is TRBD1 (6 bases). CDR3 DNA sequence: TGTGCCAGCAAAGACAGGCAGAACACTGAAGCTTTCTTT. Translated: CASKDRQNTEAFF.